This is a list of T cell receptor beta chains from one sample in a study of blood T cell repertoires in COVID-19. The data were produced by immunoSEQ multiplex PCR, yet TCRdb's version contains in-frame clones alone and is incomplete. The data show 95,000 to 100,000 clones, approximately 81% seen once. Input material: peripheral blood. All receptors come from a woman in her sixties or seventies with active or convalescent COVID-19. The CDR3 runs from the conserved cysteine through the conserved F or W. The D gene is left open where the match is weak. The listing skips clone size in some rows; elsewhere it reads once, few, many or a size class.

V	D	size	J	DNA	CDR3
TRBV7-2	TRBD1	NA	TRBJ2-2	TGTGCCAGCAGCTTGGTCCAGGGGGCGAACGGGGAGCTGTTTTTT	CASSLVQGANGELFF
TRBV4-1	TRBD1	NA	TRBJ2-1	TGCGCCAGCAGCCGAGACGGACAGGGGGCATACTACAATGAGCAGTTCTTC	CASSRDGQGAYYNEQFF
TRBV6-5	NA	few	TRBJ1-2	TGTGCCAGCAGTCCCTCTGGCAGGGGCTTCGTTGGCTACACCTTC	CASSPSGRGFVGYTF
TRBV11-3	NA	once	TRBJ2-2	TGTGCCAGCAGCTTGCCGGGTTTGGACACCGGGGAGCTGTTTTTT	CASSLPGLDTGELFF
TRBV7-8	NA	NA	TRBJ1-4	TGTGCCAGCAGCTTAGGACAGGCGGGTGAAAAACTGTTTTTT	CASSLGQAGEKLFF
TRBV4-2	NA	NA	TRBJ1-1	TGTGCCAGCAGCCAAGATCTTCAGGGACTAGGGGAAGCTTTCTTT	CASSQDLQGLGEAFF
TRBV6-5	NA	NA	TRBJ1-6	TGTGCCAGCAGTTTCCAGGGGTCCGGTAATTCACCCCTCCACTTT	CASSFQGSGNSPLHF
TRBV5-3	TRBD2	NA	TRBJ2-2	TGTGCCAGAAGCTTAAGACTAGCGGGCCATAACACCGGGGAGCTGTTTTTT	CARSLRLAGHNTGELFF
TRBV10-3	NA	NA	TRBJ2-7	TGTGCCATCGGCCTGGGGCTTGACGAGCAGTACTTC	CAIGLGLDEQYF
TRBV9	TRBD1	once	TRBJ1-1	TGTGCCAGCAGCCCAGAGATCACAGGGGCGGGTTTTGGTGAAGCTTTCTTT	CASSPEITGAGFGEAFF
TRBV4-3	TRBD1	NA	TRBJ1-4	TGCGCCAGCAGCCAAGATGGGACAGCCTATAATGAAAAACTGTTTTTT	CASSQDGTAYNEKLFF
TRBV5-1	NA	NA	TRBJ1-3	TGCGCCAGCAGCTCCCGAGGCGGGGGAAACACCATATATTTT	CASSSRGGGNTIYF
TRBV11-2	NA	NA	TRBJ2-3	TGTGCCAGCAGCTCCCTAGCTCGTACTAGCACAGATACGCAGTATTTT	CASSSLARTSTDTQYF
TRBV4-3	TRBD1	once	TRBJ1-2	TGCGCCAGCAGCGGACAACAGGGGAATGGCTACACCTTC	CASSGQQGNGYTF
TRBV5-6	NA	NA	TRBJ1-1	TGTGCCAGCAGCTTTAATGCAGGGGCCAACGCTGAAGCTTTCTTT	CASSFNAGANAEAFF
TRBV4-3	NA	few	TRBJ2-2	TGCGCCAGCAGCCAAACGCGCCTGGGCTACGGGGAGCTGTTTTTT	CASSQTRLGYGELFF
TRBV9	NA	NA	TRBJ1-3	TGTGCCAGCAGCTCTCAGGTTATGGGAAACACCATATATTTT	CASSSQVMGNTIYF
TRBV27	TRBD1	NA	TRBJ1-2	TGTGCCAGCAGTTCGGGACAGGGGGTCTATGGCTACACCTTC	CASSSGQGVYGYTF
TRBV28	NA	NA	TRBJ2-5	TGTGCCAGCAGTTCAGTACTAGTGAGGGAGACCCAGTACTTC	CASSSVLVRETQYF
TRBV7-2	NA	NA	TRBJ1-1	TGTGCCAGCGGAACCCAGCGGAACACTGAAGCTTTCTTT	CASGTQRNTEAFF
TRBV6-5	NA	NA	TRBJ1-6	TGTGCCAGCAGTTACTCGGGGGACAACTCTTCACCCCTCCACTTT	CASSYSGDNSSPLHF
TRBV7-2	NA	NA	TRBJ1-1	TGTGCCAGCAGCCCAAGACAGTTCTTGAACACTGAAGCTTTCTTT	CASSPRQFLNTEAFF
TRBV28	NA	once	TRBJ2-3	TGTGCCAGCAGTCCTGCCAGGAGGGGAAGCACAGATACGCAGTATTTT	CASSPARRGSTDTQYF